The T cell receptor beta chain under discussion was sequenced for a study of blood T cell repertoires in COVID-19. Across the whole study: Donors in the United States, Italy and Spain gave samples during acute or convalescent COVID-19. PBMCs, B-cell-depleted T cells, or T cells provided the cDNA or gDNA that made up the material.

Original methodology: Estimated nucleated cell counts came from reference gene primer amplification. TCRdb's table, derived via immunoSEQ multiplex PCR, lists solely in-frame clones and lacks some. Clone size and the V and J calls come from that table; the DNA yielded D and trimming. The sample holds tens of thousands of clones; 65% to 80% are singletons and the top ten take 25% to 30%. Germline CDR1 and CDR2: SGDLS and YYNGEE. The CDR3 length is 14 residues. The trim removed 4 bases at V and 4 bases at J, leaving 5 bases unmatched. The material sequenced was peripheral blood. The chain recombines TRBV9 with TRBJ1-3, with 7 bases aligning to TRBD1. This sequence was found in a woman of 80 years or more with active or convalescent COVID-19. The CDR3 bases are TGTGCCAGCAGCTTCCAGGGGGAGGGAAACACCATATATTTT. Protein: CASSFQGEGNTIYF.